This T cell receptor (beta chain) comes out of a study of blood T cell repertoires in COVID-19. Study-wide context: Material from acute and convalescent COVID-19 was sourced from the United States, Italy and Spain. The analysed material was cDNA or gDNA that came from T cells, B-cell-depleted T cells, or PBMCs.

Seattle's enrolled individuals joined amid active infection and were then monitored longitudinally. In the authors' methods: The assay estimated nucleated cells by amplifying reference gene primers. Using immunoSEQ multiplex PCR, the repertoire was profiled, and TCRdb retains in-frame clones only, with some absent. The V and J calls and clone size are taken from that table; D and trimming were inferred from the DNA. The sample comprises around 300,000 clones, approximately 90% of which are singletons, and around 2.2% rests with the top ten. Germline values: CDR1 SGHNT, CDR2 YENEEA. V was shortened by 6 bases and J by 9 bases, with 12 bases between the two germline ends. The CDR3 runs 12 residues.

The sequencing sample was made of peripheral blood. The sequence was obtained from a woman aged 25 to 39 with COVID-19, enrolled during active disease. The chain employs TRBV11-3 and TRBJ2-1; D might be TRBD2 (6 bases). The CDR3 nucleotides read TGTGCCAGCAGTTTCGGGAGTGCTGAGCAGTTCTTC. This translates into CASSFGSAEQFF.